One sample yielded the 31 T cell receptor beta chains listed below, sequenced in a study of cytomegalovirus exposure and HLA in healthy donors. This PCR relied on a set of 60 Vbeta primers and 13 Jbeta primers. Profiled with immunoSEQ multiplex PCR; TCRdb holds only in-frame clones, not every one. The sample holds over 150,000 clones, approximately 78% seen once. The material sequenced was PBMCs. These receptors were taken from a woman in her forties or fifties in good health and CMV-seropositive.

The chain recombines TRBV29-1 with TRBJ1-1, with D perhaps TRBD1 (5 bases). The CDR3 has 11 amino acids. Per germline, CDR1 SQVTM and CDR2 ANQGSEA. Trimming left V 8 bases short and J 4 bases short, with 11 bases between. This CDR3 reads CSTRVSTEAFF. CDR3 bases: TGCAGCACCAGGGTATCCACTGAAGCTTTCTTT.

This rearrangement joins TRBV28 to TRBJ1-1; 8 bases line up with TRBD1. The ends lost 5 bases at V and 1 base at J; junction bases unmatched: 6. CDR3 length: 15 amino acids. The germline V gene has CDR1 MDHEN and CDR2 SYDVKM. The CDR3 DNA follows: TGTGCCAGCAGTCCTCCGGACAGGGCGAACACTGAAGCTTTCTTT. This codes for CASSPPDRANTEAFF. The entire variable domain, with the rest obtained from reference TRBV28 and TRBJ1-1, is as follows: DVKVTQSSRYLVKRTGEKVFLECVQDMDHENMFWYRQDPGLGLRLIYFSYDVKMKEKGDIPEGYSVSREKKERFSLILESASTNQTSMYLCASSPPDRANTEAFFGQGTRLTVV.

Concerning this clone: The sample carries other DNA sequences with the same CDR3. The V gene is TRBV6-5, the J gene TRBJ2-1, with TRBD2 matching over 8 bases. After removal of 6 bases from V and 4 bases from J, the junction contained 8 bases not matched to a gene. The CDR3 has 15 residues. CDR1 is MNHEY and CDR2 is SVGAGI in the germline V gene. The CDR3, as DNA: TGTGCCAGCAGGACGGGCAGCGGGAGATACAATGAGCAGTTCTTC. This translates into CASRTGSGRYNEQFF.

The chain recombines TRBV5-1 with TRBJ1-3; TRBD1 might be the D (5 bases). Germline V gives CDR1 SGHRS, CDR2 YFSETQ. This CDR3 is 18 amino acids long. V was clipped by 1 base and J by 0 bases, with 17 bases between them. CDR3 bases: TGCGCCAGCAGCTTGTTCTGGGTGGGGCGATTCTCTGGAAACACCATATATTTT. It yields the protein CASSLFWVGRFSGNTIYF.

This sequence joins TRBV30 and TRBJ2-3; the D gene is possibly TRBD2 (5 bases). Germline loops: CDR1 GTSNPN, CDR2 SVGIG (reference sequence). V lost 4 bases to trimming and J lost 2 bases, with 10 bases between them. This CDR3 is built from 13 residues. The CDR3 spells CAWTPGNTDTQYF. The CDR3 DNA follows: TGTGCCTGGACCCCCGGGAACACAGATACGCAGTATTTT.

The chain uses TRBV15 and TRBJ1-2; 7 nucleotides agree with TRBD1. Trimming removed 5 bases from V and 5 bases from J; junction bases left unmatched: 11. Germline V lookup: CDR1 LNHNV, CDR2 YYDKDF (reference sequence). The CDR3 has 15 amino acids. CDR3 sequence reads: CATSVEQGIGYGYTF. CDR3 in DNA: TGTGCCACCAGCGTAGAACAGGGGATTGGGTATGGCTACACCTTC.

The V call is TRBV7-2, the J call TRBJ1-1, with D perhaps matching TRBD1 (6 bases). CDR3 length: 15 residues. V was cut by 5 bases and J by 6 bases, with 19 bases left in between. The V gene's germline CDR1 is SGHTA and CDR2 FQGNSA. The CDR3, as DNA: TGTGCCAGCAGCCCCAGGGGAGGGCCTGGGGCTGAAGCTTTCTTT. This codes for CASSPRGGPGAEAFF. Full variable domain (rest looked up from reference TRBV7-2 and TRBJ1-1): GAGVSQSPSNKVTEKGKDVELRCDPISGHTALYWYRQSLGQGLEFLIYFQGNSAPDKSGLPSDRFSAERTGGSVSTLTIQRTQQEDSAVYLCASSPRGGPGAEAFFGQGTRLTVV.

The chain links TRBV15 to TRBJ1-4, with TRBD1 matching over 10 bases. The CDR3 loop spans 15 amino acids. Trimming took 5 bases from V and 4 from J; bases not matched to a gene: 4. CDR1 and CDR2 (germline): LNHNV, YYDKDF (reference sequence). CDR3 DNA: TGTGCCACCAGCGACAGGGGGCTGGATAATGAAAAACTGTTTTTT. This translates into CATSDRGLDNEKLFF.

J is TRBJ2-7 and V is TRBV19, with 12 bases matching TRBD2. V shed 5 bases, J shed 5 bases, and the junction held 7 bases outside the gene matches. Germline CDR1 LNHDA, CDR2 SQIVND (reference sequence). This CDR3 is built from 15 residues. CDR3 sequence (DNA): TGTGCCAGTAGTGTAAGACTAGCGGGAGTTAACGAGCAGTACTTC. Translated: CASSVRLAGVNEQYF. Full variable domain (remainder filled in from reference TRBV19 and TRBJ2-7): DGGITQSPKYLFRKEGQNVTLSCEQNLNHDAMYWYRQDPGQGLRLIYYSQIVNDFQKGDIAEGYSVSREKKESFPLTVTSAQKNPTAFYLCASSVRLAGVNEQYFGPGTRLTVT.

Details on this clone: Compared with germline, one end of the junction differs, possibly owing to a read error. The chain couples TRBV5-1 to TRBJ2-6; 9 positions agree with TRBD1. This CDR3 has 17 amino acids. Germline CDR1 is SGHRS and CDR2 is YFSETQ. CDR3 nucleotide sequence: TGCGCCAGCAGCCCCGGACAGGGGAGAGCTGGGGCCAACGGCCTGACTTTC. Translation gives CASSPGQGRAGANGLTF.

The J gene is TRBJ2-3, the V gene TRBV30, with 11 bases fitting TRBD2. J was trimmed by 6 bases and V by 3 bases; bases with no gene match: 8. Germline CDR1 GTSNPN, CDR2 SVGIG (reference sequence). CDR3 length equals 15 residues. Here the CDR3 reads CAWSPTSGSSDTQYF. The CDR3 nucleotides read TGTGCCTGGAGCCCCACTAGCGGGAGTTCGGATACGCAGTATTTT.

The chain employs TRBV28 and TRBJ2-5; weak D call: TRBD1 (5 bases). V was pared by 5 bases and J by 7 bases, with 17 bases between. The CDR3 has 14 residues. The germline V gene encodes CDR1 MDHEN and CDR2 SYDVKM. The CDR3 sequence: CASSPTDSQTTQYF. The CDR3 bases are TGTGCCAGCAGTCCGACAGATAGCCAGACGACCCAGTACTTC.

This clone showed up just once. The chain has TRBV10-2 and TRBJ2-5; D possibly corresponds to TRBD1 (5 bases). The CDR3 length is 13 residues. Trimming took off 6 bases at V and 2 bases at J, with 10 bases between the two ends. CDR1 and CDR2 (germline): WSHSY, SAAADI. The CDR3 reads CASRGQAQETQYF. In nucleotides, the CDR3 is TGCGCCAGCAGGGGGCAGGCGCAAGAGACCCAGTACTTC.

This chain joins TRBV30 and TRBJ1-6, with D perhaps matching TRBD1 (6 bases). CDR1 is GTSNPN and CDR2 is SVGIG in the germline V gene (reference sequence). Trimming cost V 2 bases and J 7 bases, with 12 bases left between them. This CDR3 has 14 amino acids. As DNA, the CDR3 is TGTGCCTGGAGTCCCGGGACACTCAATTCACCCCTCCACTTT. Translated, it gives CAWSPGTLNSPLHF.

The chain joins TRBV19 to TRBJ1-2; D call uncertain. The CDR3 is 15 amino acids. Trimming removed 1 base at V and 0 bases at J, with 9 bases between. Germline-derived CDR1 and CDR2 are LNHDA and SQIVND (reference sequence). CDR3 region: CASSIAGGPNYGYTF. The CDR3, as DNA: TGTGCCAGTAGTATAGCGGGAGGGCCTAACTATGGCTACACCTTC.

V is TRBV6-5 and J is TRBJ2-7; D ambiguous. The CDR3 contains 14 residues. The V end was cut by 4 bases, the J end by 4 bases, with 14 bases between. Germline loops: CDR1 MNHEY, CDR2 SVGAGI. CDR3 residues: CASSLDWRSYEQYF. The CDR3 nucleotides are TGTGCCAGCAGTTTAGACTGGAGATCTTACGAGCAGTACTTC.

The rearrangement links TRBV27 to TRBJ1-6; D is possibly TRBD1 (6 bases). This CDR3 spans 14 amino acids. V was pared by 4 bases and J by 3 bases, with 7 bases between. Germline V gives CDR1 MNHEY, CDR2 SMNVEV (reference sequence). The CDR3 loop reads CASSSDSYNSPLHF. CDR3 coding DNA: TGTGCCAGCAGTTCGGACAGCTATAATTCACCCCTCCACTTT.

The genes are TRBV6-5 and TRBJ2-7; D perhaps matches TRBD1 (6 bases). The germline gives CDR1 MNHEY, CDR2 SVGAGI. The CDR3 covers 14 residues. Deletions cut 6 bases from V and 3 bases from J, with 15 bases between. Written as DNA, the CDR3 is TGTGCCAGCAGCTTCCGGGACATTGGCTACGAGCAGTACTTC. Translation: CASSFRDIGYEQYF.

The V gene is TRBV2, the J gene TRBJ2-1; the D gene is possibly TRBD2 (6 bases). The CDR3 sequence is 13 residues long. Between the trimmed V and J ends, which lost 8 bases and 3 bases, there was a span of 11 bases. Germline V gene lookup returns CDR1 SNHLY and CDR2 FYNNEI. CDR3 DNA sequence: TGTGCCAGCGGCGCCGGGGGCTACAATGAGCAGTTCTTC. It yields the protein CASGAGGYNEQFF.

This clone appeared a single time. CDR3 in amino acids: CASSDWTGSHQPQHF. CDR3 DNA sequence: TGTGCCAGTAGTGACTGGACAGGGTCCCATCAGCCCCAGCATTTT. This chain uses TRBV19 with TRBJ1-5, with TRBD1 matching 8 bases. Germline assignment: CDR1 LNHDA and CDR2 SQIVND (reference sequence). CDR3 length: 15 amino acids. The J segment lost 5 bases and the V segment lost 5 bases, leaving 8 bases of the junction unmatched. Together with reference TRBV19 and TRBJ1-5, the CDR3 gives the full variable domain: DGGITQSPKYLFRKEGQNVTLSCEQNLNHDAMYWYRQDPGQGLRLIYYSQIVNDFQKGDIAEGYSVSREKKESFPLTVTSAQKNPTAFYLCASSDWTGSHQPQHFGDGTRLSIL.

V usage is TRBV5-1 and J usage is TRBJ2-1, with 10 bases fitting TRBD2. Germline-derived CDR1 and CDR2 are SGHRS and YFSETQ. Trimming cost V 3 bases and J 4 bases; bases outside gene matches: 1. The CDR3 is 14 amino acids. For the CDR3, the DNA is TGCGCCAGCAGCTGGACTAGCGGTTACAATGAGCAGTTCTTC. Its protein product is CASSWTSGYNEQFF.

The genes are TRBV10-3 and TRBJ2-2, with 9 bases fitting TRBD1. Germline-derived CDR1 and CDR2 are ENHRY and SYGVKD. Trimming took 0 bases from V and 2 from J; bases not matched to a gene: 4. CDR3 size: 17 residues. The CDR3 sequence is CAISESWTGVNTGELFF. CDR3 in DNA: TGTGCCATCAGTGAGTCTTGGACAGGGGTAAACACCGGGGAGCTGTTTTTT.

This clone turned up a few times. The chain recombines TRBV2 with TRBJ2-2, with 10 positions matching TRBD2. The CDR3 totals 17 residues. Germline V gives CDR1 SNHLY, CDR2 FYNNEI. V lost 1 base and J lost 1; bases outside the gene matches: 3. In DNA, the CDR3 is TGTGCCAGCAGTGAAGAACTAGCGGGGCTGAACACCGGGGAGCTGTTTTTT. It yields the protein CASSEELAGLNTGELFF.

V usage is TRBV7-9 and J usage is TRBJ2-5; 10 bases fit TRBD1. CDR3 length: 14 amino acids. The V segment lost 5 bases and the J segment 3 bases; nucleotides outside the gene matches: 3. Germline V lookup: CDR1 SEHNR, CDR2 FQNEAQ (reference sequence). CDR3 amino acids: CASSPDRGEETQYF. Written as DNA, the CDR3 is TGTGCCAGCAGCCCGGACAGGGGGGAAGAGACCCAGTACTTC.

V gene TRBV18 combines with J gene TRBJ2-1; 8 nucleotides match TRBD1. The germline CDR1 and CDR2 sequences are KGHSH and LQKENI. The V segment lost 2 bases and the J segment 10 bases; nucleotides outside the gene matches: 7. The CDR3 has 14 residues. The CDR3 protein is CASSPSRTGNEQFF. CDR3 sequence (DNA): TGTGCCAGCTCACCATCGAGGACAGGGAACGAGCAGTTCTTC.

Regarding this clone: With only one base between it and a far larger clone, this is likely a read error. Distinct nucleotide sequences in the sample also encode this CDR3. The rearrangement links TRBV28 to TRBJ2-7; TRBD2 matches 7 bases. The germline V gene has CDR1 MDHEN and CDR2 SYDVKM. The CDR3 spans 15 residues. DNA for the CDR3: TGTGCTAGCAGTTTCCCTCCGGGAGGAGGTTACGAGCAGTACTTC. Amino acid sequence: CASSFPPGGGYEQYF.

J is TRBJ2-1 and V is TRBV5-5, with TRBD2 identical over 9 bases. The trim removed 1 base at V and 3 bases at J, leaving 5 bases unmatched. Germline V CDR1 and CDR2: SGHKS, YYEKEE (reference sequence). This CDR3 has 16 amino acids. The CDR3: CASSLRTSAIYNEQFF. The CDR3 DNA sequence: TGTGCCAGCAGCTTGCGGACTAGCGCGATCTACAATGAGCAGTTCTTC. The full variable domain, its missing parts supplied by reference TRBV5-5 and TRBJ2-1, is DAGVTQSPTHLIKTRGQQVTLRCSPISGHKSVSWYQQVLGQGPQFIFQYYEKEERGRGNFPDRFSARQFPNYSSELNVNALLLGDSALYLCASSLRTSAIYNEQFFGPGTRLTVL.

The chain is built from TRBV28 and TRBJ1-4, with 7 nucleotides matching TRBD1. This CDR3 contains 13 residues. Trimming cost V 6 bases and J 7 bases; bases outside gene matches: 5. Germline V gene data show CDR1 as MDHEN and CDR2 as SYDVKM. DNA for the CDR3: TGTGCCAGCAGCGTACCAGGGGGTGAAAAACTGTTTTTT. It codes for CASSVPGGEKLFF.

The chain is built from TRBV5-1 and TRBJ2-1; TRBD2 matches at 12 bases. This CDR3 is built from 15 residues. Germline CDR1 SGHRS, CDR2 YFSETQ. Losses at the gene ends were 1 base for V and 7 bases for J; bases not matched to a gene: 3. The CDR3 DNA sequence: TGCGCCAGCAGCTTGCGGCTAGCGGGAGGGAATGAGCAGTTCTTC. Translated, it gives CASSLRLAGGNEQFF.

The rearrangement joins TRBV5-1 to TRBJ1-2; D unclear. Germline CDR1 reads SGHRS; CDR2 reads YFSETQ. Trimming shortened V by 0 bases and J by 0 bases, and 15 bases separated the two germline ends. The CDR3 contains 17 residues. The CDR3 loop reads CASSLAAGSTANYGYTF. DNA for the CDR3: TGCGCCAGCAGCTTGGCCGCAGGTTCTACAGCTAACTATGGCTACACCTTC.

A single count supports this clone. V is TRBV2 and J is TRBJ1-1, with 7 bases matching TRBD1. This CDR3 contains 17 residues. The V and J ends lost 7 bases and 4 bases, in that order; junction bases with no gene match: 18. Germline V gene data show CDR1 as SNHLY and CDR2 as FYNNEI. In DNA, the CDR3 is TGTGCCAGCAAGCCGAACTCCAAAAGGGGGCGAGGCACTGAAGCTTTCTTT. The encoded protein is CASKPNSKRGRGTEAFF. Full variable domain (outside the CDR3, taken from reference TRBV2 and TRBJ1-1): EPEVTQTPSHQVTQMGQEVILRCVPISNHLYFYWYRQILGQKVEFLVSFYNNEISEKSEIFDDQFSVERPDGSNFTLKIRSTKLEDSAMYFCASKPNSKRGRGTEAFFGQGTRLTVV.